Listed below are T cell receptor beta chains from one sample, sequenced in a study of shared clonotypes between healthy human individuals. Using immunoSEQ multiplex PCR, the repertoire was profiled, and TCRdb retains in-frame clones only, with some absent. The data show millions of clones, 93% seen once. Material for sequencing was naive CD8+ T cells from PBMCs. The receptors come from a man aged 18-30 years in good health. Some clones in this sample may be carry-over from other donors' samples. CDR3s include the opening cysteine and the closing phenylalanine or tryptophan. The D gene is left open where the match is weak. Clone size is given for some rows only: seen once, a few or many times, or a class if the clone is expanded.

J	D	size	V	CDR3	DNA
TRBJ2-7	TRBD1	NA	TRBV2	CASSEAPGTGAYEQYF	TGTGCCAGCAGTGAAGCGCCCGGGACAGGGGCCTACGAGCAGTACTTC
TRBJ2-3	TRBD2	NA	TRBV10-3	CAISESPGLGTDTQYF	TGTGCCATCAGTGAGTCCCCGGGACTAGGCACAGATACGCAGTATTTT
TRBJ2-7	NA	NA	TRBV19	CASSSALSYEQYF	TGTGCCAGTAGTAGTGCCCTCTCCTACGAGCAGTACTTC
TRBJ1-4	NA	NA	TRBV21-1	CASSKEGDGGEKLFF	TGTGCCAGCAGCAAAGAGGGGGACGGCGGTGAAAAACTGTTTTTT
TRBJ1-1	TRBD1	NA	TRBV19	CASLMQGALLTEAFF	TGTGCCAGTCTAATGCAGGGGGCGCTTTTGACTGAAGCTTTCTTT
TRBJ1-5	NA	NA	TRBV2	CASSERAGVGDNQPQHF	TGTGCCAGCAGTGAAAGGGCAGGGGTAGGGGACAATCAGCCCCAGCATTTT
TRBJ2-1	NA	few	TRBV27	CASSLRFSYNEQFF	TGTGCCAGCAGTTTAAGGTTTTCCTACAATGAGCAGTTCTTC
TRBJ2-1	NA	NA	TRBV4-2	CASSQLLGYSYNEQFF	TGTGCCAGCAGCCAACTCCTAGGGTACTCCTACAATGAGCAGTTCTTC
TRBJ2-2	NA	NA	TRBV9	CASSVISGELTGELFF	TGTGCCAGCAGCGTTATCAGCGGAGAACTTACCGGGGAGCTGTTTTTT
TRBJ2-7	TRBD2	NA	TRBV4-1	CASSPTSGMNEQYF	TGCGCCAGCAGCCCGACTAGCGGGATGAACGAGCAGTACTTC
TRBJ1-6	NA	NA	TRBV29-1	CSVGSGNPNSPLHF	TGCAGCGTTGGTTCGGGGAATCCCAATTCACCCCTCCACTTT
TRBJ2-5	TRBD2	NA	TRBV28	CASSTGGPKETQYF	TGTGCCAGCAGTACGGGAGGGCCGAAGGAGACCCAGTACTTC
TRBJ2-7	TRBD2	NA	TRBV27	CASKWYSGAYEQYF	TGTGCCAGCAAGTGGTATAGCGGGGCCTACGAGCAGTACTTC
TRBJ2-3	NA	NA	TRBV30	CAWSVLVDTQYF	TGTGCCTGGAGTGTACTTGTAGATACGCAGTATTTT
TRBJ1-2	TRBD1	NA	TRBV30	CAEKTGGVYGYTF	TGTGCCGAAAAGACAGGGGGCGTCTATGGCTACACCTTC
TRBJ1-1	NA	few	TRBV27	CASSLLRSNTEAFF	TGTGCCAGCAGTTTATTGCGGTCGAACACTGAAGCTTTCTTT
TRBJ1-2	NA	NA	TRBV4-1	CASSQVTQAANYGYTF	TGCGCCAGCAGCCAAGTTACGCAGGCTGCTAACTATGGCTACACCTTC
TRBJ2-7	NA	NA	TRBV6-5	CASSYLGVEQYF	TGTGCCAGCAGTTATTTAGGGGTCGAGCAGTACTTC
TRBJ2-1	NA	NA	TRBV6-6	CAAGQPSYNEQFF	TGTGCCGCGGGACAGCCCTCCTACAATGAGCAGTTCTTC
TRBJ2-3	TRBD2	NA	TRBV4-3	CASSQGTRVADTQYF	TGCGCCAGCAGCCAGGGGACTAGGGTTGCAGATACGCAGTATTTT
TRBJ2-7	NA	NA	TRBV27	CASSPSLSGEWSYEQYF	TGTGCCAGCAGTCCGTCACTTTCGGGGGAGTGGTCCTACGAGCAGTACTTC
TRBJ2-1	TRBD2	NA	TRBV2	CASSEANWGRGSYNEQFF	TGTGCCAGCAGTGAGGCCAATTGGGGGAGGGGATCCTACAATGAGCAGTTCTTC
TRBJ1-1	TRBD1	NA	TRBV29-1	CSTQTGHTEAFF	TGCAGCACACAGACAGGGCACACTGAAGCTTTCTTT
TRBJ1-5	NA	NA	TRBV2	CASSATAGRYSNQPQHF	TGTGCCAGCAGTGCGACAGCCGGGAGATATAGCAATCAGCCCCAGCATTTT
TRBJ2-7	NA	once	TRBV13	CASSLGAGAGANEQYF	TGTGCCAGCAGCTTAGGCGCGGGCGCGGGCGCAAACGAGCAGTACTTC
TRBJ2-7	NA	NA	TRBV7-9	CASRSRTGTKRNEQYF	TGTGCCAGCAGATCACGCACCGGGACAAAAAGGAACGAGCAGTACTTC
TRBJ2-3	NA	NA	TRBV5-6	CASSLAPQSTDTQYF	TGTGCCAGCAGCTTAGCTCCCCAAAGCACAGATACGCAGTATTTT